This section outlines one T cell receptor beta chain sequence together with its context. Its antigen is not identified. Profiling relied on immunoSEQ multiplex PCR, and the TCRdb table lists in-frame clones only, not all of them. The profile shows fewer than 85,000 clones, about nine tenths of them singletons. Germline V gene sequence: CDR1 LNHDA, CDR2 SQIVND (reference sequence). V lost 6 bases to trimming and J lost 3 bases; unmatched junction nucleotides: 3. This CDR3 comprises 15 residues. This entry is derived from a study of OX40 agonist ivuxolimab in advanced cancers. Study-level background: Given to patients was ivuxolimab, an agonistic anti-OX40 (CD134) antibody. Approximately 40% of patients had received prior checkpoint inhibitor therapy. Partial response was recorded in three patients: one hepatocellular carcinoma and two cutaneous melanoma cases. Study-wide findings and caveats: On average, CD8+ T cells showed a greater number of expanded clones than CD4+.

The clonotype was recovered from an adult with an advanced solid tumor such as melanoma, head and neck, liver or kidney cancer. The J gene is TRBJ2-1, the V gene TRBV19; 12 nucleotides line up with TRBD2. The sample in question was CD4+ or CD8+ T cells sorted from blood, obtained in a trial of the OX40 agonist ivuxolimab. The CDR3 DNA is TGTGCCAGTAGGCCGGGACTAGCGGGCTACAATGAGCAGTTCTTC. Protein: CASRPGLAGYNEQFF.